The 24 T cell receptor beta chains given below trace back to one sample, sequenced in a study of blood T cell repertoires in COVID-19. Here immunoSEQ multiplex PCR was the method, and the copy in TCRdb shows in-frame clones only, minus some. The data contain roughly 230,000 clones, around 82% of them singletons. Input material: PBMCs or T cells enriched from blood (not recorded which). Source of these receptors: a man aged 50 to 60 who had recovered from COVID-19.

V and J are TRBV9 and TRBJ1-2; 7 bases map to TRBD1. The germline gives CDR1 SGDLS, CDR2 YYNGEE. V lost 4 bases to trimming and J lost 2 bases; unmatched junction nucleotides: 14. The CDR3 spans 17 residues. CDR3 sequence (DNA): TGTGCCAGCAGCCCTTCCCTTCGGGGGACAGAGAACTATGGCTACACCTTC. This gives the protein CASSPSLRGTENYGYTF.

The rearrangement links TRBV7-2 to TRBJ2-7, with D unclear. Germline V lookup: CDR1 SGHTA, CDR2 FQGNSA. The CDR3 consists of 15 residues. Deletions cut 3 bases from V and 7 bases from J, with 19 bases between. CDR3 bases: TGTGCCAGCAGCTTCTCGTCTATTGGGCCTCTGGAGCAGTACTTC. This sequence encodes CASSFSSIGPLEQYF.

This clone showed up just once. V gene TRBV4-1 combines with J gene TRBJ1-4; the D is unclear. The ends were cut back, 3 bases at V and 3 bases at J, with 23 bases in the middle. Germline CDR1 and CDR2: MGHRA and YSYEKL. This CDR3 is built from 19 residues. This chain's CDR3 is CASSHLGSLQQYSNEKLFF. The CDR3 DNA reads as TGCGCCAGCAGCCATCTAGGGAGTCTCCAGCAATATTCTAATGAAAAACTGTTTTTT.

The V and J genes are TRBV6-2 or TRBV6-3 and TRBJ2-7, with TRBD1 matching over 10 bases. The CDR3 totals 15 residues. J lost 5 bases, V lost 4 bases, and 8 bases had no gene match. In germline, CDR1 is MNHEY, CDR2 SVGEGT. The CDR3 loop is CASSSAGQGRNEQYF. The DNA of the CDR3 is TGTGCCAGCAGTTCCGCGGGACAGGGGCGCAACGAGCAGTACTTC.

This clone was seen a single time. The V gene is TRBV6-5, the J gene TRBJ1-4, with D maybe TRBD1 (5 bases). The CDR3 extends over 12 amino acids. Germline V gene data show CDR1 as MNHEY and CDR2 as SVGAGI. Deletions cut 6 bases from V and 8 bases from J, with 10 bases between. CDR3 sequence reads: CASRGVGEKLFF. As DNA, the CDR3 is TGTGCCAGCAGAGGGGTGGGGGAAAAACTGTTTTTT.

The V and J genes are TRBV28 and TRBJ2-1; no definite D call. Germline CDR1 and CDR2: MDHEN and SYDVKM. Trimming took 7 bases from V and 0 from J, leaving 10 bases between them. This CDR3 is 14 amino acids long. The CDR3 spells CASNSIVSYNEQFF. CDR3 coding DNA: TGTGCCAGCAATAGTATAGTCTCCTACAATGAGCAGTTCTTC.

The chain employs TRBV29-1 and TRBJ1-1; D might be TRBD1 (6 bases). CDR1 is SQVTM, CDR2 ANQGSEA, per germline. The CDR3 loop spans 13 amino acids. The V end lost 1 base, the J end lost 6 bases, and 12 bases lay between the germline ends. CDR3 amino acids: CSVEVQGRAEAFF. The CDR3 coding sequence is TGCAGCGTTGAAGTCCAGGGGAGGGCTGAAGCTTTCTTT.

The V gene is TRBV29-1, the J gene TRBJ2-1; tentative D call: TRBD2 (5 bases). V lost 2 bases and J 3 bases, leaving 11 bases between the germline ends. Germline CDR1 is SQVTM and CDR2 is ANQGSEA. The CDR3 totals 14 residues. The CDR3, as DNA: TGCAGCGTTGAAATGCTAGAGGGCTACAATGAGCAGTTCTTC. This translates into CSVEMLEGYNEQFF.

This chain uses TRBV6-5 with TRBJ1-4, with D unclear. V dropped 6 bases and J dropped 3 bases, with 8 bases sitting between them. The CDR3 spans 13 residues. Per germline, CDR1 MNHEY and CDR2 SVGAGI. CDR3 amino acids: CASRRAANEKLFF. The CDR3 region has the DNA TGTGCCAGCAGGAGGGCAGCTAATGAAAAACTGTTTTTT.

CDR3 sequence reads: CASRHEGGPPYNEQFF. CDR3 coding DNA: TGCGCCAGCAGGCATGAGGGGGGGCCCCCCTACAATGAGCAGTTCTTC. The chain is built from TRBV5-1 and TRBJ2-1; D is possibly TRBD2 (7 bases). Germline CDR1 reads SGHRS; CDR2 reads YFSETQ. This CDR3 has 16 amino acids. V was pared by 5 bases and J by 2 bases, with 17 bases between.

This clone was counted once. This chain links TRBV20-1 with TRBJ2-1, with D uncertain. The V gene lost 0 bases and the J gene lost 11 bases, with 8 bases spanning the gap. This CDR3 contains 11 residues. Germline-derived CDR1 and CDR2 are DFQATT and SNEGSKA (reference sequence). The CDR3 nucleotides read TGCAGTGCTAGAGAGCAACAGAAGCAGTTCTTC. It codes for CSAREQQKQFF.

The chain couples TRBV11-3 to TRBJ1-1; 10 bases align to TRBD1. Germline loops: CDR1 SGHNT, CDR2 YENEEA. The ends lost 5 bases at V and 5 bases at J; junction bases unmatched: 8. The CDR3 extends over 15 amino acids. The CDR3 loop reads CASSLTGGRGTEAFF. As DNA, the CDR3 is TGTGCCAGCAGCCTGACAGGGGGCCGAGGTACTGAAGCTTTCTTT.

This clone was picked up one time. V and J are TRBV18 and TRBJ2-7; unclear D gene. The V and J ends lost 3 bases and 0 bases respectively, with 9 bases between them. This CDR3 has 14 amino acids. Germline CDR1 and CDR2: KGHSH and LQKENI. This chain's CDR3 is CASSPELVSYEQYF. DNA for the CDR3: TGTGCCAGCTCACCGGAGTTAGTCTCCTACGAGCAGTACTTC.

V is TRBV29-1 and J is TRBJ2-5; D is uncertain. Per the germline V gene, CDR1 is SQVTM and CDR2 is ANQGSEA. The CDR3 extends over 12 amino acids. The V end was cut by 4 bases, the J end by 2 bases, with 8 bases between. CDR3 sequence: CSVAHGQETQYF. The CDR3 DNA follows: TGCAGCGTTGCACACGGGCAAGAGACCCAGTACTTC.

The V and J genes are TRBV6-4 and TRBJ2-2; 8 bases line up with TRBD2. The ends lost 2 bases at V and 6 bases at J; junction bases unmatched: 5. The CDR3 loop spans 15 amino acids. Germline loops: CDR1 MRHNA, CDR2 SNTAGT. CDR3 DNA: TGTGCCAGCAGTGACGATTCGGGAGGGCCCGGGGAGCTGTTTTTT. Its translation: CASSDDSGGPGELFF.

This chain connects TRBV7-8 to TRBJ2-7; possible D gene TRBD1, 6 bases. This CDR3 is 15 amino acids long. V was clipped by 1 base and J by 2 bases, with 12 bases between them. Germline V CDR1 and CDR2: SGHVS, FQNEAQ. CDR3: CASSLDRDKTYEQYF. In nucleotides, the CDR3 is TGTGCCAGCAGCTTAGACCGGGACAAGACCTACGAGCAGTACTTC.

The V gene is TRBV7-8, the J gene TRBJ2-7, with 7 bases fitting TRBD1. The germline gives CDR1 SGHVS, CDR2 FQNEAQ. The CDR3 totals 14 residues. J gave up 4 bases and V 3 bases, and 6 bases lay outside the gene matches. The CDR3 here is CASSFDRDQYEQYF. Here the CDR3 DNA reads TGTGCCAGCAGCTTCGACAGGGACCAATACGAGCAGTACTTC.

V usage is TRBV9 and J usage is TRBJ2-3; tentatively, D is TRBD1 (5 bases). CDR1 and CDR2 (germline): SGDLS, YYNGEE. CDR3 length: 15 residues. V shed 4 bases and J shed 3 bases, with 15 bases lying between them. CDR3 residues: CASSPSTANTDTQYF. In DNA, the CDR3 is TGTGCCAGCAGCCCCTCGACAGCGAATACAGATACGCAGTATTTT. The full variable domain, completed using reference TRBV9 and TRBJ2-3, is DSGVTQTPKHLITATGQRVTLRCSPRSGDLSVYWYQQSLDQGLQFLIQYYNGEERAKGNILERFSAQQFPDLHSELNLSSLELGDSALYFCASSPSTANTDTQYFGPGTRLTVL.

V usage is TRBV4-2 and J usage is TRBJ2-5; TRBD1 aligns across 7 bases. The CDR3 spans 15 residues. V was clipped by 4 bases and J by 0 bases; unmatched bases: 5. Germline V gene data show CDR1 as LGHNA and CDR2 as YNFKEQ. The CDR3 loop reads CASSRRQGDQETQYF. The CDR3 DNA sequence: TGTGCCAGCAGCCGACGACAGGGAGACCAAGAGACCCAGTACTTC.

This chain joins TRBV5-1 and TRBJ1-2; 7 nucleotides align to TRBD1. J lost 10 bases, V lost 2 bases, and 11 bases had no gene match. The germline V gene encodes CDR1 SGHRS and CDR2 YFSETQ. The CDR3 is 14 amino acids. CDR3 region: CASSLTAETGIYTF. The CDR3 coding sequence is TGCGCCAGCAGCTTAACCGCCGAGACAGGGATCTACACCTTC.

The chain is built from TRBV30 and TRBJ2-5; 12 positions match TRBD2. Losses at the gene ends were 2 bases for V and 5 bases for J; bases not matched to a gene: 6. This CDR3 contains 15 residues. From germline, CDR1 is GTSNPN and CDR2 SVGIG (reference sequence). This chain's CDR3 is CAWSRVGTSGETQYF. The CDR3 DNA follows: TGTGCCTGGAGTCGAGTGGGGACTAGCGGGGAGACCCAGTACTTC.

The chain joins TRBV3-1 (or the pseudogene TRBV3-2) to TRBJ2-5; maybe TRBD1 (5 bases). Trimming left V 2 bases short and J 4 bases short, with 14 bases between. This CDR3 has 15 amino acids. Per the germline V gene, CDR1 is LGHDT and CDR2 is YNNKEL (reference sequence). The CDR3 is CASSQSRTPAETQYF. CDR3 nucleotides: TGTGCCAGCAGCCAATCAAGGACACCTGCAGAGACCCAGTACTTC.

The chain links TRBV5-4 to TRBJ1-2; D is ambiguous. This CDR3 region has 14 residues. CDR1 and CDR2 (germline): SGHNT, YYREEE (reference sequence). Trimming left V 0 bases short and J 4 bases short, with 10 bases between. In DNA form, the CDR3 reads TGTGCCAGCAGCTTGGCCGCGCTGTCCTATGGCTACACCTTC. The encoded protein is CASSLAALSYGYTF.

Of note for this clone: One end of the junction is discordant with germline, which a read error may explain. The chain combines TRBV29-1 with TRBJ2-1, with 7 positions matching TRBD1. The CDR3 covers 15 residues. Looked up from germline, CDR1 is SQVTM and CDR2 is ANQGSEA. CDR3 protein: CSVGVVQGSYNGQFF. For the CDR3, the DNA is TGCAGCGTCGGGGTCGTACAGGGGTCCTACAATGGGCAGTTCTTC.